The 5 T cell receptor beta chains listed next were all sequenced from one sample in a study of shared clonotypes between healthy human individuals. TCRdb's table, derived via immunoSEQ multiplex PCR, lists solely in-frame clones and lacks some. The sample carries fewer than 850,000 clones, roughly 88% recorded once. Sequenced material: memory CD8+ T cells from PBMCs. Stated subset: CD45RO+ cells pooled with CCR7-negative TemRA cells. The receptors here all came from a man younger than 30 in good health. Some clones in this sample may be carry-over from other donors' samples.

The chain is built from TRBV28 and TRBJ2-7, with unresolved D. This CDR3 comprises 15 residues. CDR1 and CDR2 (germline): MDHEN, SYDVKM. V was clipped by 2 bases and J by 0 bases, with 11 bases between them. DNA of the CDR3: TGTGCCAGCAGTTTACAGCAAAGCATCTCCTACGAGCAGTACTTC. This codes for CASSLQQSISYEQYF.

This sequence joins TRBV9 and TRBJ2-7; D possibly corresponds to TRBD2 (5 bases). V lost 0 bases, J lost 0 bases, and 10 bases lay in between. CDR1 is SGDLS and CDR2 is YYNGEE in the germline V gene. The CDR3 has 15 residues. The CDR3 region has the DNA TGTGCCAGCAGCGTAGCTACGGACTTCTCCTACGAGCAGTACTTC. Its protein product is CASSVATDFSYEQYF.

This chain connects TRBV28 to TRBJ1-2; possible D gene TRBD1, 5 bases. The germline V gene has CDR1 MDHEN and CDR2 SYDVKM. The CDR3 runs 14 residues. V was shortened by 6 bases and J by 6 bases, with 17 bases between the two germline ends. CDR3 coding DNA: TGTGCCAGCAGCCCTCAGGGAGGTCGGGATGGCTACACCTTC. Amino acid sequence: CASSPQGGRDGYTF.

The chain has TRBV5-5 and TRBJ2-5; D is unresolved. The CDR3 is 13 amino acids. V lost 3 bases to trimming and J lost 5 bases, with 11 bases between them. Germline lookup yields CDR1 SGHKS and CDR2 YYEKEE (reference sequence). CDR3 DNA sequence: TGTGCCAGCAGCTGGACCCTCCCGGAGACCCAGTACTTC. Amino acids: CASSWTLPETQYF.

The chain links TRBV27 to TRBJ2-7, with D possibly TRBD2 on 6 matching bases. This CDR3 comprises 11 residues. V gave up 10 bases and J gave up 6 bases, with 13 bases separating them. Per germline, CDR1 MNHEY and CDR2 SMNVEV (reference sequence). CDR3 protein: CATDMEGEQYF. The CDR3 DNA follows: TGTGCCACCGATATGGAGGGCGAGCAGTACTTC.